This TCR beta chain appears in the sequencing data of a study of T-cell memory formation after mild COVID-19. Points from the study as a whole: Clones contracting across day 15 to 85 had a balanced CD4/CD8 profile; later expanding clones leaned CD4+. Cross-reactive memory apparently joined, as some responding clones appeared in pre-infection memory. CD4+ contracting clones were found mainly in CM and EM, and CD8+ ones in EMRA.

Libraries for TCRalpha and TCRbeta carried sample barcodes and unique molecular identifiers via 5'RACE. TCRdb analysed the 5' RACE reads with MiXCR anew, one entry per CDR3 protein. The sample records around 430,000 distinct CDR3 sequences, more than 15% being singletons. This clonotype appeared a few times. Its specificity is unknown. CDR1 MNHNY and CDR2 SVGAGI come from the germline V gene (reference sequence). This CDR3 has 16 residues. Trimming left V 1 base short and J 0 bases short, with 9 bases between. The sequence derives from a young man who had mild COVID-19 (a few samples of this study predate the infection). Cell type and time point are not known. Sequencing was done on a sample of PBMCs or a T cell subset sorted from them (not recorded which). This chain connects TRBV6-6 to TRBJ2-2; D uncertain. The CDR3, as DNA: TGTGCCAGCAGTTACTACGTCCGCGCGAACACCGGGGAGCTGTTTTTT. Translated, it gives CASSYYVRANTGELFF.